The present TCR beta chain was sequenced within a study of cytomegalovirus exposure and HLA in healthy donors. The CDR3 length is 14 residues. The germline V gene has CDR1 SEHNR and CDR2 FQNEAQ (reference sequence). The V gene lost 3 bases and the J gene lost 9 bases, with 15 bases spanning the gap. With 60 Vbeta and 13 Jbeta primers, the PCR was carried out. The method was immunoSEQ multiplex PCR; TCRdb's version includes in-frame clones alone and lacks a portion of them. The profile covers 80,000 to 95,000 clones, with 80% to 90% appearing a single time and around 5.2% taken by the ten largest. This receptor was identified in a woman between 18 and 29 years old in good health and CMV-seropositive. Sample: PBMCs. The chain links TRBV7-9 to TRBJ1-5; D gene uncertain. CDR3: CASSFGEGEGPQHF. CDR3 nucleotide sequence: TGTGCCAGCAGCTTTGGCGAGGGCGAGGGGCCCCAGCATTTT.